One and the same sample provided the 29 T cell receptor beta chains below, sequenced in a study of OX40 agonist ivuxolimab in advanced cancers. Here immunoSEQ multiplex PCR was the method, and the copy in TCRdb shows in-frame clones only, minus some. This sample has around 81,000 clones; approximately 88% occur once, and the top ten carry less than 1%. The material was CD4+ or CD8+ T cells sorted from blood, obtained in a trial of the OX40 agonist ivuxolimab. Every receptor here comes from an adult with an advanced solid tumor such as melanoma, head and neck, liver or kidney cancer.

The CDR3, as DNA: TGTGCCACCAGCAGCGGGGGACTAGCGGACCTGGAGCAGTTCTTC. This gives the protein CATSSGGLADLEQFF. V gene TRBV15 combines with J gene TRBJ2-1, with 11 bases that match TRBD2. This CDR3 has 15 amino acids. The germline V gene has CDR1 LNHNV and CDR2 YYDKDF (reference sequence). With 3 bases clipped from V and 10 bases from J, the junction kept 8 bases outside the gene matches.

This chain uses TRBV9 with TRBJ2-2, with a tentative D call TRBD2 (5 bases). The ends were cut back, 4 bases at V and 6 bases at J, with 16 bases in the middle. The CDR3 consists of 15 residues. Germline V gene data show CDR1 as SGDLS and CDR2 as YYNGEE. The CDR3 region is CASSYWAEGPGELFF. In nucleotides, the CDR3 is TGTGCCAGCAGCTATTGGGCCGAGGGCCCCGGGGAGCTGTTTTTT.

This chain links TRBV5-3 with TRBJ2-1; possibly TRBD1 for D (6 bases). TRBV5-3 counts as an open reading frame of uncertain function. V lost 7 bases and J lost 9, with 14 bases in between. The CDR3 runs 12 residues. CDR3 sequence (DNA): TGTGCCAGATACATCGGGGACATTGAGCAGTTCTTC. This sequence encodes CARYIGDIEQFF.

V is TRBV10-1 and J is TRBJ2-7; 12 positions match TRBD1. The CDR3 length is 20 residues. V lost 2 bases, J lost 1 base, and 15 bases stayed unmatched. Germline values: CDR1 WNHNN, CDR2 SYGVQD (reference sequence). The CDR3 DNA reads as TGCGCCAGCAGTGAGCCCGCTGGCCGGGACAGGGGGCCCGAGTCCTACGAGCAGTACTTC. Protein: CASSEPAGRDRGPESYEQYF.

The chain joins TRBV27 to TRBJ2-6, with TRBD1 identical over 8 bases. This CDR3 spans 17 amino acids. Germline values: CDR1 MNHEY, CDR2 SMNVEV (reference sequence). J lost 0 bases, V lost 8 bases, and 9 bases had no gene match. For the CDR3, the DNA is TGTGCCAGCGGCGGACAGGGTTTTCGCTCTGGGGCCAACGTCCTGACTTTC. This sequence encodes CASGGQGFRSGANVLTF.

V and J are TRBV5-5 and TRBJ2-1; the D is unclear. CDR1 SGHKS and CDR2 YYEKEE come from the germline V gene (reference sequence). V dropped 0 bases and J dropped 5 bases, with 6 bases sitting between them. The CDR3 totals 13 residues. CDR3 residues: CASSLGPDNEQFF. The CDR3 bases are TGTGCCAGCAGCTTGGGGCCCGACAATGAGCAGTTCTTC.

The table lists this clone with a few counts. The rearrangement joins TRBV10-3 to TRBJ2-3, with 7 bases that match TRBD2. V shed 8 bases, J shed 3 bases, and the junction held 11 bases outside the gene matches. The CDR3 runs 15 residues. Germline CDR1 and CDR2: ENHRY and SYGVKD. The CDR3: CAIGGGGRGTDTQYF. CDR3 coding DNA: TGTGCCATCGGGGGAGGCGGGAGAGGGACAGATACGCAGTATTTT.

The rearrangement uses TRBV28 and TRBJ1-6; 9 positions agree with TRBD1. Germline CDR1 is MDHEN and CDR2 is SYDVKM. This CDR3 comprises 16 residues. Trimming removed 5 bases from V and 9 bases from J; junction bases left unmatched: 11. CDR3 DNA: TGTGCCAGCAGTATCGTAGATGGGACAGGGACTTCACCCCTCCACTTT. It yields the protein CASSIVDGTGTSPLHF.

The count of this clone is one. The CDR3 reads CASSLEVTRSFYEQYF. CDR3 coding DNA: TGTGCCAGCAGCTTAGAGGTCACGAGGTCGTTCTACGAGCAGTACTTC. The chain has TRBV7-8 and TRBJ2-7, with D hard to call. V was trimmed by 1 base and J by 3 bases, leaving 16 bases between them. Germline CDR1 and CDR2: SGHVS and FQNEAQ. CDR3 size: 16 residues.

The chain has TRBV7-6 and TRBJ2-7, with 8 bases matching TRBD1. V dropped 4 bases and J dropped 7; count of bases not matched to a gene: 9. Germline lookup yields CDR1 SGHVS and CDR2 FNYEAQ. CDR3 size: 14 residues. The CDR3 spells CASSSGGVDWEQYF. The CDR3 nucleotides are TGTGCCAGCAGCTCAGGGGGCGTCGATTGGGAGCAGTACTTC.

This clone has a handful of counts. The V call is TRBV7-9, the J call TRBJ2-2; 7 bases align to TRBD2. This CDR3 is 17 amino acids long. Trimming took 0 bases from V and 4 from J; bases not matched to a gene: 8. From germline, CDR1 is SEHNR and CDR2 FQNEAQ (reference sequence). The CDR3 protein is CASSLAVTSVGTGELFF. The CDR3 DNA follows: TGTGCCAGCAGCTTAGCCGTCACTAGCGTGGGCACCGGGGAGCTGTTTTTT.

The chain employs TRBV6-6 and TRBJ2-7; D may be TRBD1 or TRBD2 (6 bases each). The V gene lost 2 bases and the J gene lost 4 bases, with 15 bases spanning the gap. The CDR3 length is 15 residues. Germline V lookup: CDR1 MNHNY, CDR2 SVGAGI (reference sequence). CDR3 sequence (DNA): TGTGCCAGCAGTTACCGGTTGGGGGGCTTGTACGAGCAGTACTTC. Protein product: CASSYRLGGLYEQYF.

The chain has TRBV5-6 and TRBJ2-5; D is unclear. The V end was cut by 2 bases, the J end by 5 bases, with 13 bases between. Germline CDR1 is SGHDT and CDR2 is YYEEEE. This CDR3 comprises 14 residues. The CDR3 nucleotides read TGTGCCAGCAGCTTTCGAACGGTCCCGGAGACCCAGTACTTC. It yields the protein CASSFRTVPETQYF.

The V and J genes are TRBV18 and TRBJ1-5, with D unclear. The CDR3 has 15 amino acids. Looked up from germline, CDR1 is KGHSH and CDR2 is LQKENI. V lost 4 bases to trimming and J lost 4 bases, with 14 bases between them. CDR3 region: CASSLQGQVNQPQHF. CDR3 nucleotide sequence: TGTGCCAGCTCACTCCAAGGGCAGGTGAATCAGCCCCAGCATTTT.

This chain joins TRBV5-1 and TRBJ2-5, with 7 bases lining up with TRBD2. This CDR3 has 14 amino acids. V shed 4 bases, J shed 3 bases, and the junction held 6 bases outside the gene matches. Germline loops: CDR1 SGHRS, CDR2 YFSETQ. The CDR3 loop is CASSPRAGEETQYF. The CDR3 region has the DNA TGCGCCAGCAGCCCCAGGGCGGGAGAAGAGACCCAGTACTTC.

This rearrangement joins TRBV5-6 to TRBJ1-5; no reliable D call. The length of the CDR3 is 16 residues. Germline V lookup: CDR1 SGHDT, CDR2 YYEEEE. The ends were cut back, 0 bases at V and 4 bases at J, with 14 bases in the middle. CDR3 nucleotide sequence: TGTGCCAGCAGCTTGGGGGCGACCCTTGGGAATCAGCCCCAGCATTTT. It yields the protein CASSLGATLGNQPQHF.

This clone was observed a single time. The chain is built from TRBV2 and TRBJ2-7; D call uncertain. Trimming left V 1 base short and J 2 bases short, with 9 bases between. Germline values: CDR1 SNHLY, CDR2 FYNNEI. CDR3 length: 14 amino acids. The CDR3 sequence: CASSEEVGTYEQYF. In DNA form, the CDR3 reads TGTGCCAGCAGTGAAGAAGTCGGAACCTACGAGCAGTACTTC.

CDR3 region: CASSPFGQPQHF. CDR3 bases: TGTGCCAGCAGCCCCTTTGGCCAGCCCCAGCATTTT. V gene TRBV7-8 combines with J gene TRBJ1-5; no clear D gene. CDR3 length: 12 residues. Germline V gives CDR1 SGHVS, CDR2 FQNEAQ. V dropped 5 bases and J dropped 7 bases, with 9 bases sitting between them. Based on the CDR3 plus reference TRBV7-8 and TRBJ1-5, the full variable domain is GAGVSQSPRYKVAKRGQDVALRCDPISGHVSLFWYQQALGQGPEFLTYFQNEAQLDKSGLPSDRFFAERPEGSVSTLKIQRTQQEDSAVYLCASSPFGQPQHFGDGTRLSIL.

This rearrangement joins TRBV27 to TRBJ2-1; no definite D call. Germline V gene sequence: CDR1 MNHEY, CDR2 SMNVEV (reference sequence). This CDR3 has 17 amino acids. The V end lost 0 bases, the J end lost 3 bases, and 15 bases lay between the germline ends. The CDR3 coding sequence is TGTGCCAGCAGTTTATCCGTGGCTCAGGACCTCTACAATGAGCAGTTCTTC. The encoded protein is CASSLSVAQDLYNEQFF.

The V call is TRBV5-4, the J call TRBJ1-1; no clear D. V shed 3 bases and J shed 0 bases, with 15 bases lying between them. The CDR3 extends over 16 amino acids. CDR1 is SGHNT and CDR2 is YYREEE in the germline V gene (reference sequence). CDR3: CASSSLAWAVNTEAFF. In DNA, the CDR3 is TGTGCCAGCAGCTCCTTAGCTTGGGCAGTGAACACTGAAGCTTTCTTT.

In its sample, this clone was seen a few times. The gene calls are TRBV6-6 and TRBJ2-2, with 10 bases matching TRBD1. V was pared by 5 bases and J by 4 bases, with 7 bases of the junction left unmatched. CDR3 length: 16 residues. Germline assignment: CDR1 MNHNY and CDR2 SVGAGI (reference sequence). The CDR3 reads CASSRDRGVGTGELFF. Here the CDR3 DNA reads TGTGCCAGCAGTCGGGACAGGGGAGTCGGCACCGGGGAGCTGTTTTTT.

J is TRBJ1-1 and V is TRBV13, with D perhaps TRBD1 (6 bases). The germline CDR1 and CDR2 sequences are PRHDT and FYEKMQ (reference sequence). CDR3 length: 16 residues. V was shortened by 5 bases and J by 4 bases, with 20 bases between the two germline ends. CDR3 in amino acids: CASSQGGRVSGTEAFF. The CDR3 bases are TGTGCCAGCAGCCAAGGGGGTAGGGTTTCGGGCACTGAAGCTTTCTTT.

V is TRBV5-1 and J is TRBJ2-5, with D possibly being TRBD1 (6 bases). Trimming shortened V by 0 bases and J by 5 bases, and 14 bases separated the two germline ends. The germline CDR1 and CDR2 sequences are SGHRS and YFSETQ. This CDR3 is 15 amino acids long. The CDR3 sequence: CASSLGGQGFETQYF. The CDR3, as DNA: TGCGCCAGCAGCTTGGGGGGTCAGGGGTTCGAGACCCAGTACTTC.

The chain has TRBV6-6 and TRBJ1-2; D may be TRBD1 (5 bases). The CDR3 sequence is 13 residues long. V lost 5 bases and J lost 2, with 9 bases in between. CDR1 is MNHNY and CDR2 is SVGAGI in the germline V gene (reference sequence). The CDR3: CASSPTANYGYTF. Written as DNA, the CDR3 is TGTGCCAGCAGTCCGACAGCGAACTATGGCTACACCTTC.

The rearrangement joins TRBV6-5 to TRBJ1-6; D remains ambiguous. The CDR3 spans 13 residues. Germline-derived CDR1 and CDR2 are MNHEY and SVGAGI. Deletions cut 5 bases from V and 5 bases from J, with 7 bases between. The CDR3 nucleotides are TGTGCCAGCAGTGGGGAGAATAATTCACCCCTCCACTTT. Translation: CASSGENNSPLHF.

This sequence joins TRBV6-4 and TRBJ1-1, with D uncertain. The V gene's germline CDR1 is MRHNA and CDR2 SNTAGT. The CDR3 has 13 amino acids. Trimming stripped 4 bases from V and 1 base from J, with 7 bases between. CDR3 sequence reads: CASSARPNTEAFF. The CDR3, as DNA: TGTGCCAGCAGTGCCCGACCGAACACTGAAGCTTTCTTT.

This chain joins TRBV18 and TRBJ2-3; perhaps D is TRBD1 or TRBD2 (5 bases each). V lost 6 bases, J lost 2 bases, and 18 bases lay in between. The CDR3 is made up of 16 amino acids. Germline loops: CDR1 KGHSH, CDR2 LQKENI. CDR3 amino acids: CASSRTPGRTTDTQYF. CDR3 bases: TGTGCCAGCTCGCGGACCCCGGGACGCACCACAGATACGCAGTATTTT.

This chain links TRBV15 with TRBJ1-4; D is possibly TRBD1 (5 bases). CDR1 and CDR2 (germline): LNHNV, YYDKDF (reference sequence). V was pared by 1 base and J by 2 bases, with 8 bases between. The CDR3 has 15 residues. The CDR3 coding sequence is TGTGCCACCAGCAGAGGGTCAGGGACTAATGAAAAACTGTTTTTT. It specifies CATSRGSGTNEKLFF.

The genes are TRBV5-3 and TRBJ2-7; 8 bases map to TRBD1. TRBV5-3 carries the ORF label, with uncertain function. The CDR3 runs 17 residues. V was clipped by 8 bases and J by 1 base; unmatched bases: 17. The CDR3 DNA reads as TGTGCCAGTCATACCCCCATGACAGGGGTTAAGTCCTACGAGCAGTACTTC. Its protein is CASHTPMTGVKSYEQYF.